The 32 T cell receptor beta chains in this list originate from one sample, sequenced in a study of blood T cell repertoires in COVID-19. Profiling relied on immunoSEQ multiplex PCR, and the TCRdb table lists in-frame clones only, not all of them. The sample shows over 120,000 clones, just under 90% of them seen only once. Sequenced: peripheral blood. The receptor set was obtained from a woman aged 45 to 65 with active or convalescent COVID-19.

The chain carries TRBV30 and TRBJ1-2; the D is unclear. CDR1 GTSNPN and CDR2 SVGIG come from the germline V gene (reference sequence). The V and J ends lost 3 bases and 5 bases respectively, with 7 bases between them. The CDR3 length is 11 residues. The CDR3 sequence: CAWREYYGYTF. The CDR3 DNA is TGTGCCTGGAGAGAGTATTATGGCTACACCTTC.

The chain has TRBV5-1 and TRBJ2-1, with TRBD2 identical over 11 bases. The trim removed 3 bases at V and 8 bases at J, leaving 7 bases unmatched. Germline V gene lookup returns CDR1 SGHRS and CDR2 YFSETQ. The CDR3 is 15 amino acids. The CDR3 sequence: CASSSGLAGGDEQFF. The DNA for the CDR3 is TGCGCCAGCAGCTCCGGGCTAGCGGGGGGCGATGAGCAGTTCTTC.

The J gene is TRBJ1-2, the V gene TRBV2; D is unresolved. The ends were cut back, 4 bases at V and 7 bases at J, with 7 bases in the middle. This CDR3 is built from 11 residues. Germline-derived CDR1 and CDR2 are SNHLY and FYNNEI. CDR3 in amino acids: CASSGGGGYTF. In nucleotides, the CDR3 is TGTGCCAGCAGTGGAGGCGGTGGCTACACCTTC.

The genes are TRBV19 and TRBJ1-6; the D is unclear. The V gene lost 0 bases and the J gene lost 8 bases, with 8 bases spanning the gap. The V gene's germline CDR1 is LNHDA and CDR2 SQIVND (reference sequence). This CDR3 has 14 amino acids. The CDR3 sequence: CASSIDQLDSPLHF. For the CDR3, the DNA is TGTGCCAGTAGTATAGATCAGTTGGATTCACCCCTCCACTTT.

The chain combines TRBV19 with TRBJ1-1; D gene uncertain. V lost 4 bases to trimming and J lost 1 base, with 16 bases between them. Germline CDR1 LNHDA, CDR2 SQIVND (reference sequence). The CDR3 is 16 residues long. The DNA for the CDR3 is TGTGCCAGTAGTACTGACCGGGTCCTTACGAACACTGAAGCTTTCTTT. Translated, it gives CASSTDRVLTNTEAFF. The entire variable domain, with the rest obtained from reference TRBV19 and TRBJ1-1, is as follows: DGGITQSPKYLFRKEGQNVTLSCEQNLNHDAMYWYRQDPGQGLRLIYYSQIVNDFQKGDIAEGYSVSREKKESFPLTVTSAQKNPTAFYLCASSTDRVLTNTEAFFGQGTRLTVV.

The rearrangement links TRBV7-2 to TRBJ2-7, with D perhaps TRBD1 (6 bases). V lost 6 bases and J 3 bases, leaving 15 bases between the germline ends. From germline, CDR1 is SGHTA and CDR2 FQGNSA. The CDR3 runs 14 residues. CDR3 sequence (DNA): TGTGCCAGCAGACCGCCGGGACATAACTACGAGCAGTACTTC. It codes for CASRPPGHNYEQYF.

The chain combines TRBV18 with TRBJ1-1; possible D gene TRBD1, 5 bases. V dropped 3 bases and J dropped 3 bases, with 8 bases sitting between them. In germline, CDR1 is KGHSH, CDR2 LQKENI. This CDR3 spans 13 amino acids. DNA of the CDR3: TGTGCCAGCTCACCCTCGGGGGACACTGAAGCTTTCTTT. The encoded protein is CASSPSGDTEAFF.

This chain uses TRBV19 with TRBJ2-3; 11 bases align to TRBD2. With 4 bases clipped from V and 3 bases from J, the junction kept 6 bases outside the gene matches. The CDR3 sequence is 16 residues long. The germline gives CDR1 LNHDA, CDR2 SQIVND (reference sequence). The CDR3, as DNA: TGTGCCAGTAGTAAAGGGGGACTAGCGGAGACAGATACGCAGTATTTT. Protein: CASSKGGLAETDTQYF. Combining the CDR3 with reference TRBV19 and TRBJ2-3 gives the whole variable domain DGGITQSPKYLFRKEGQNVTLSCEQNLNHDAMYWYRQDPGQGLRLIYYSQIVNDFQKGDIAEGYSVSREKKESFPLTVTSAQKNPTAFYLCASSKGGLAETDTQYFGPGTRLTVL.

V gene TRBV29-1 combines with J gene TRBJ2-5; the match to TRBD2 covers 7 bases. Germline V gene data show CDR1 as SQVTM and CDR2 as ANQGSEA. V was clipped by 6 bases and J by 3 bases; unmatched bases: 7. The CDR3 is 13 residues long. The CDR3 DNA sequence: TGCAGCGTCGCGGGGGATTCGGAAGAGACCCAGTACTTC. Its protein is CSVAGDSEETQYF. Looking up the rest from reference TRBV29-1 and TRBJ2-5 gives the full variable domain: SAVISQKPSRDICQRGTSLTIQCQVDSQVTMMFWYRQQPGQSLTLIATANQGSEATYESGFVIDKFPISRPNLTFSTLTVSNMSPEDSSIYLCSVAGDSEETQYFGPGTRLLVL.

The chain uses TRBV12-3 or TRBV12-4 and TRBJ2-5; unclear D gene. V was trimmed by 4 bases and J by 2 bases, leaving 8 bases between them. The CDR3 sequence is 13 residues long. The CDR3 DNA is TGTGCCAGCAGTTCGAGCCTACAAGAGACCCAGTACTTC. Translated, it gives CASSSSLQETQYF.

The rearrangement links TRBV19 to TRBJ1-1; D is unclear. V was cut by 6 bases and J by 6 bases, with 8 bases left in between. The CDR3 has 11 residues. The germline gives CDR1 LNHDA, CDR2 SQIVND (reference sequence). Here the CDR3 reads CASRSGPEAFF. The DNA of the CDR3 is TGTGCCAGTAGATCAGGCCCTGAAGCTTTCTTT.

The chain recombines TRBV28 with TRBJ1-1; D not certain. Germline V gene lookup returns CDR1 MDHEN and CDR2 SYDVKM. Trimming cost V 7 bases and J 1 base, with 7 bases left between them. This CDR3 has 12 amino acids. The CDR3 bases are TGTGCCAGCAAAACAGCGAACACTGAAGCTTTCTTT. It yields the protein CASKTANTEAFF.

V and J are TRBV2 and TRBJ2-6; D is unresolved. Germline CDR1 is SNHLY and CDR2 is FYNNEI. This CDR3 spans 13 amino acids. Deletions cut 7 bases from V and 0 bases from J, with 4 bases between. CDR3 sequence: CASTYSGANVLTF. In DNA, the CDR3 is TGTGCCAGCACGTACTCTGGGGCCAACGTCCTGACTTTC.

This rearrangement joins TRBV9 to TRBJ2-1, with D tentatively TRBD2 (5 bases). The CDR3 spans 15 residues. Germline lookup yields CDR1 SGDLS and CDR2 YYNGEE. The V end was cut by 2 bases, the J end by 4 bases, with 13 bases between. The CDR3 bases are TGTGCCAGCAGCGTTTTAAGCGGAACATACAATGAGCAGTTCTTC. Translation gives CASSVLSGTYNEQFF.

J is TRBJ1-1 and V is TRBV7-2; D gene uncertain. The V end was cut by 1 base, the J end by 5 bases, with 14 bases between. Germline-derived CDR1 and CDR2 are SGHTA and FQGNSA. The length of the CDR3 is 15 residues. The CDR3 protein is CASSLVPGIGTEAFF. CDR3 coding DNA: TGTGCCAGCAGCTTAGTTCCGGGTATTGGGACTGAAGCTTTCTTT.

This clone was picked up a small number of times. The chain carries TRBV10-3 and TRBJ2-1; unclear D gene. The CDR3 sequence is 14 residues long. Looked up from germline, CDR1 is ENHRY and CDR2 is SYGVKD. V shed 0 bases and J shed 2 bases, with 5 bases lying between them. The CDR3 nucleotides read TGTGCCATCAGTGAGTCGGCCACCTACAATGAGCAGTTCTTC. It is translated as CAISESATYNEQFF.

V is TRBV7-6 and J is TRBJ1-5; 8 bases map to TRBD1. Trimming at V came to 5 bases and at J to 1 base, leaving 4 bases not matched to a gene. The CDR3 is 15 amino acids. Germline CDR1 reads SGHVS; CDR2 reads FNYEAQ. CDR3 sequence (DNA): TGTGCCAGCAGCCCCGGACAGGGAAGCAATCAGCCCCAGCATTTT. Its translation: CASSPGQGSNQPQHF.

The chain carries TRBV7-9 and TRBJ1-2, with D uncertain. Germline values: CDR1 SEHNR, CDR2 FQNEAQ (reference sequence). The CDR3 contains 14 residues. The V end lost 1 base, the J end lost 2 bases, and 8 bases lay between the germline ends. Here the CDR3 reads CASSLETPNYGYTF. The CDR3 nucleotides read TGTGCCAGCAGCTTAGAGACTCCAAACTATGGCTACACCTTC.

This clone occurred once. The chain joins TRBV6-5 to TRBJ1-1; D is ambiguous. CDR1 is MNHEY and CDR2 is SVGAGI in the germline V gene. The CDR3 length is 13 residues. The V end lost 6 bases, the J end lost 0 bases, and 8 bases lay between the germline ends. CDR3 nucleotide sequence: TGTGCCAGCAGGGCCGGGGTGAACACTGAAGCTTTCTTT. Amino acids: CASRAGVNTEAFF.

This chain connects TRBV3-1 (or the pseudogene TRBV3-2) to TRBJ2-5; 10 nucleotides line up with TRBD2. Trimming took 0 bases from V and 5 from J; bases not matched to a gene: 9. The CDR3 length is 17 residues. The germline CDR1 and CDR2 sequences are LGHDT and YNNKEL (reference sequence). Written as DNA, the CDR3 is TGTGCCAGCAGCCAAGAGCGTCTAGCGGGAGTGGGGGAGACCCAGTACTTC. It yields the protein CASSQERLAGVGETQYF.

V and J are TRBV27 and TRBJ1-6; D gene ambiguous. This CDR3 region has 17 residues. V was pared by 5 bases and J by 6 bases, with 20 bases between. CDR1 and CDR2 from the germline V gene are MNHEY and SMNVEV (reference sequence). The CDR3 DNA reads TGTGCCAGCAGTAAAAGCCCCAGTGGGGAGGGTAATTCACCCCTCCACTTT. This codes for CASSKSPSGEGNSPLHF.

The chain uses TRBV25-1 and TRBJ1-2; 9 nucleotides match TRBD1. The CDR3 runs to 15 residues. CDR1 is MGHDK, CDR2 SYGVNS, per germline. Trimming at V came to 3 bases and at J to 7 bases, leaving 9 bases not matched to a gene. CDR3 DNA sequence: TGTGCCAGCAGTGACTTGGACAGGGGAGGGCTTGGCTACACCTTC. It is translated as CASSDLDRGGLGYTF.

This chain links TRBV18 with TRBJ2-2; no reliable D call. The germline V and J ends were trimmed by 4 bases and 3 bases, with 6 bases remaining between them. This CDR3 is 13 amino acids long. The germline CDR1 and CDR2 sequences are KGHSH and LQKENI. CDR3 sequence: CASSLQYTGELFF. CDR3 DNA: TGTGCCAGCTCACTCCAATACACCGGGGAGCTGTTTTTT.

This clone appeared a single time. The CDR3 nucleotides read TGTGCCAGCAGCTCCCCCAGGTCCGTAACCCTATACGAGCAGTACTTC. It is translated as CASSSPRSVTLYEQYF. The chain links TRBV7-3 to TRBJ2-7; D is unresolved. CDR1 SGHTA and CDR2 FQGTGA come from the germline V gene. The ends were cut back, 4 bases at V and 4 bases at J, with 20 bases in the middle. The CDR3 totals 16 residues.

In regard to this clone: This CDR3 is also generated by other DNA sequences in the sample. CDR3 amino acids: CASSPSGTSGYNEQFF. In DNA, the CDR3 is TGTGCCAGCAGCCCAAGTGGGACTAGCGGTTACAATGAGCAGTTCTTC. J is TRBJ2-1 and V is TRBV7-3; 11 bases are shared with TRBD2. The CDR3 is made up of 16 amino acids. Unmatched junction bases numbered 7, after V lost 5 bases and J lost 4 bases. CDR1 SGHTA and CDR2 FQGTGA come from the germline V gene.

The J gene is TRBJ1-1, the V gene TRBV5-5; D may be TRBD1 (6 bases). CDR1 and CDR2 from the germline V gene are SGHKS and YYEKEE (reference sequence). The CDR3 extends over 13 amino acids. Deletions cut 4 bases from V and 6 bases from J, with 13 bases between. CDR3 loop: CASSLSTGPEAFF. The CDR3 DNA reads TGTGCCAGCAGCCTTAGTACAGGGCCTGAAGCTTTCTTT. Full variable domain (remainder filled in from reference TRBV5-5 and TRBJ1-1): DAGVTQSPTHLIKTRGQQVTLRCSPISGHKSVSWYQQVLGQGPQFIFQYYEKEERGRGNFPDRFSARQFPNYSSELNVNALLLGDSALYLCASSLSTGPEAFFGQGTRLTVV.

This clone appeared once. The chain couples TRBV5-1 to TRBJ1-3; 9 nucleotides agree with TRBD1. CDR1 and CDR2 (germline): SGHRS, YFSETQ. The CDR3 contains 16 residues. V gave up 4 bases and J gave up 0 bases; unmatched junction bases: 5. The CDR3 DNA is TGCGCCAGCAGCCAACAGGACAGGGGCTCTGGAAACACCATATATTTT. This codes for CASSQQDRGSGNTIYF.

The rearrangement joins TRBV27 to TRBJ2-1, with 12 bases identical to TRBD2. The CDR3 totals 17 residues. Losses at the gene ends were 6 bases for V and 7 bases for J; bases not matched to a gene: 13. CDR1 and CDR2 from the germline V gene are MNHEY and SMNVEV (reference sequence). The CDR3 loop is CASSRIPLAGGLNEQFF. For the CDR3, the DNA is TGTGCCAGCAGCCGCATCCCCCTAGCGGGGGGGCTGAATGAGCAGTTCTTC.

V is TRBV6-4 and J is TRBJ2-1; possibly TRBD1 for D (5 bases). The CDR3 contains 15 residues. Germline V gives CDR1 MRHNA, CDR2 SNTAGT. Trimming took 6 bases from V and 4 from J, leaving 16 bases between them. The DNA for the CDR3 is TGTGCCAGCAGCTTAACAGGTACTGGGTACAATGAGCAGTTCTTC. Translating it yields CASSLTGTGYNEQFF.

This rearrangement joins TRBV24-1 to TRBJ2-1; perhaps TRBD1 as D (6 bases). Trimming shortened V by 2 bases and J by 13 bases, and 14 bases separated the two germline ends. Germline values: CDR1 KGHDR, CDR2 SFDVKD. The CDR3 has 13 residues. CDR3 residues: CATSDSTYRDQFF. CDR3 nucleotides: TGTGCCACCAGTGATTCGACCTACAGGGACCAGTTCTTC.

The J gene is TRBJ2-5, the V gene TRBV25-1, with 8 bases fitting TRBD1. Looked up from germline, CDR1 is MGHDK and CDR2 is SYGVNS. The CDR3 consists of 14 residues. V shed 7 bases, J shed 2 bases, and the junction held 6 bases outside the gene matches. CDR3 in DNA: TGTGCCAGCACCCAGGGACAGGAACAAGAGACCCAGTACTTC. Amino acids: CASTQGQEQETQYF.

The chain's CDR3 is CASSLSQGAGTEAFF. CDR3 nucleotide sequence: TGCGCCAGCAGCTTGTCCCAGGGGGCTGGGACTGAAGCTTTCTTT. The rearrangement uses TRBV5-1 and TRBJ1-1; 8 bases fit TRBD1. With V trimmed by 1 base and J by 5 bases, 7 bases remained unmatched. The CDR3 consists of 15 residues. The V gene's germline CDR1 is SGHRS and CDR2 YFSETQ. Based on the CDR3 plus reference TRBV5-1 and TRBJ1-1, the full variable domain is KAGVTQTPRYLIKTRGQQVTLSCSPISGHRSVSWYQQTPGQGLQFLFEYFSETQRNKGNFPGRFSGRQFSNSRSEMNVSTLELGDSALYLCASSLSQGAGTEAFFGQGTRLTVV.